This T cell receptor (beta chain) was identified in a study of blood T cell repertoires in COVID-19. On the study more broadly: The United States, Italy and Spain supplied acute and convalescent COVID-19 samples. T cells, B-cell-depleted T cells, or PBMCs supplied cDNA or gDNA.

CDR3 length equals 13 residues. V dropped 5 bases and J dropped 2 bases, with 11 bases sitting between them. CDR1 SQVTM and CDR2 ANQGSEA come from the germline V gene. How the authors handled the data: Estimation of nucleated cell counts was performed using reference gene primer amplification. Profiled with immunoSEQ multiplex PCR; TCRdb holds only in-frame clones, not every one. V and J calls and clone size follow that table, whereas D and trimming were derived from the DNA. Of around 60,000 clones in the sample, around 90% were seen once. The TCR was taken from a man aged 55 to 69 with active COVID-19. The sample comprised peripheral blood. V is TRBV29-1 and J is TRBJ2-3, with a tentative D call TRBD2 (6 bases). As DNA, the CDR3 is TGCAGCGTTAAACGGGAGCACACAGATACGCAGTATTTT. Translated: CSVKREHTDTQYF.